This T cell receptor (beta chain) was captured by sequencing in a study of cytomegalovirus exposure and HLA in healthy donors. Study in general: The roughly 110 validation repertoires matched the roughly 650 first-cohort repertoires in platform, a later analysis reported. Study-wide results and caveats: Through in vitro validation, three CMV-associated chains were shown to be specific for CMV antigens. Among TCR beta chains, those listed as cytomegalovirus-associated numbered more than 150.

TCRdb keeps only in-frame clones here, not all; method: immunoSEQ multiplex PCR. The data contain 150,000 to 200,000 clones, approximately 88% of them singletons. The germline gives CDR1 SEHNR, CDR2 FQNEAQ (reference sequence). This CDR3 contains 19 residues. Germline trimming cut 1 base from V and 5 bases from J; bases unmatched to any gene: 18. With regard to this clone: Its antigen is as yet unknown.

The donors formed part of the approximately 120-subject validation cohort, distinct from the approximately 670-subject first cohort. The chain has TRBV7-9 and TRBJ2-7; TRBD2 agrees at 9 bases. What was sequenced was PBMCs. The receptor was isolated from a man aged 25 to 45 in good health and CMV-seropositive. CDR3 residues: CASSLVGQWEREVNHEQYF. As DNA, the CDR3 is TGTGCCAGCAGCTTAGTGGGGCAATGGGAGCGGGAGGTTAACCACGAGCAGTACTTC. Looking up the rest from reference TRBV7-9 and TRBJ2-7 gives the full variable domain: DTGVSQNPRHKITKRGQNVTFRCDPISEHNRLYWYRQTLGQGPEFLTYFQNEAQLEKSRLLSDRFSAERPKGSFSTLEIQRTEQGDSAMYLCASSLVGQWEREVNHEQYFGPGTRLTVT.